The present T cell receptor (beta chain) was sequenced within a study of radiotherapy plus CTLA-4 blockade in lung cancer. The study gave focal radiation plus ipilimumab CTLA-4 blockade to patients with chemo-refractory metastatic non-small-cell lung cancer. Clones were sequenced by immunoSEQ multiplex PCR, and TCRdb holds only the in-frame ones, with some missing. The sample has 55,000 to 65,000 clones, around 69% seen once. Findings and caveats of the study: An expansion of tumor-derived TCR clones occurred in blood after radiotherapy plus ipilimumab. Alongside interferon-beta, early blood T cell clone dynamics were reportedly the best predictor of response.

This clone has only a few counts. Its antigen is not identified. This sample comprised peripheral blood, obtained from a patient treated with radiotherapy plus ipilimumab. The clonotype was recovered from a human donor with non-small cell lung cancer who had a complete response to radiotherapy plus ipilimumab.

The CDR3 loop reads CASSPKGHRNTEAFF. CDR3 nucleotides: TGTGCCAGTAGTCCTAAGGGACACCGGAACACTGAAGCTTTCTTT. This sequence joins TRBV19 and TRBJ1-1, with D maybe TRBD1 (6 bases). Germline V gene lookup returns CDR1 LNHDA and CDR2 SQIVND (reference sequence). Trimming took 5 bases from V and 1 from J, leaving 14 bases between them. The CDR3 covers 15 residues.